This T cell receptor (beta chain) is drawn from a study of CD8+CD57+ T cells in acquired aplastic anemia. Profiling of TCR beta VDJ combinations and CDR3 sequences used genomic DNA as template. One entry per CDR3 protein, called by TCRdb with MiXCR from the reads. The data show 150,000 to 200,000 distinct CDR3 sequences, about 64% seen once. Material: sorted CD4+, CD8+, or CD8+CD57+ T cells (not recorded which) from PBMCs. The source is a human donor in good health.

Here the CDR3 reads CASSKSTSSGANVLTF. The CDR3 DNA reads as TGTGCCAGTAGTAAATCGACCAGCTCTGGGGCCAACGTCCTGACTTTC. The chain carries TRBV19 and TRBJ2-6, with D uncertain. Germline assignment: CDR1 LNHDA and CDR2 SQIVND (reference sequence). Trimming stripped 4 bases from V and 0 bases from J, with 10 bases between. CDR3 length: 16 residues.